Below, 17 T cell receptor beta chains from the same sample are listed, as sequenced in a study of T cells in severe cutaneous drug reactions. Bulk and single-cell libraries used iRepertoire multiplex PCR with TCR subtype-specific primers. TCRdb reprocessed the multiplex PCR reads and stores each CDR3 protein as one record, lacking DNA. In total, the table holds roughly 10,000 distinct CDR3 sequences. The patients sequenced had a carbamazepine-induced Stevens-Johnson syndrome or toxic epidermal necrolysis reaction. The specimen was cells from a skin blister. These receptors all stem from a human donor with Stevens-Johnson syndrome, a severe cutaneous drug reaction.

V gene TRBV20-1 combines with J gene TRBJ2-3; with no DNA, the TCRdb D assignment of TRBD2 cannot be verified. CDR1 and CDR2 (germline): DFQATT, SNEGSKA (reference sequence). The CDR3 extends over 16 amino acids. The CDR3 sequence: CSASPSSGGSTDTQYF.

The chain is built from TRBV20-1 and TRBJ2-1; TCRdb names TRBD2, which stays unverified in the absence of DNA. This CDR3 spans 14 amino acids. Per germline, CDR1 DFQATT and CDR2 SNEGSKA (reference sequence). CDR3 in amino acids: CSARHWRNYNEQFF.

The chain combines TRBV29-1 with TRBJ2-1; no DNA is available, so the TRBD2 call from TCRdb remains unchecked. Germline-derived CDR1 and CDR2 are SQVTM and ANQGSEA. The CDR3 totals 14 residues. The CDR3 here is CSVEPSGRGNEQFF.

The chain uses TRBV20-1 and TRBJ2-1; as DNA is missing, the TRBD2 call by TCRdb cannot be tested. The CDR3 sequence is 13 residues long. CDR1 is DFQATT and CDR2 is SNEGSKA in the germline V gene (reference sequence). The CDR3 loop is CSVISGSINEQFF.

The chain uses TRBV20-1 and TRBJ2-1. Germline V gene sequence: CDR1 DFQATT, CDR2 SNEGSKA (reference sequence). The CDR3 length is 15 residues. The CDR3 sequence: CSASFWSGHHNEQFF.

This clonotype is labeled large based on frequency. The chain links TRBV6-1 to TRBJ1-5; the TCRdb call, TRBD1, lacks DNA for checking. The germline V gene encodes CDR1 MNHNS and CDR2 SASEGT. This CDR3 is 13 amino acids long. The CDR3 sequence: CATRRVLNQPQHF.

The chain has TRBV20-1 and TRBJ2-3. CDR1 is DFQATT and CDR2 is SNEGSKA in the germline V gene (reference sequence). This CDR3 contains 15 residues. The CDR3: CSAREAYASTDTQYF.

This clonotype is called medium-sized based on its frequency. This chain links TRBV20-1 with TRBJ2-3; the D call from TCRdb, TRBD2, cannot be confirmed without DNA. CDR1 is DFQATT and CDR2 is SNEGSKA in the germline V gene (reference sequence). This CDR3 contains 13 residues. The CDR3: CSGTSGLKDTQYF.

The rearrangement links TRBV20-1 to TRBJ2-3; no DNA is available, so the TRBD2 call from TCRdb remains unchecked. CDR1 is DFQATT, CDR2 SNEGSKA, per germline (reference sequence). The CDR3 has 16 residues. The CDR3 sequence: CSARASSGGTTDTQYF.

The chain couples TRBV20-1 to TRBJ2-1; without DNA, the TCRdb call of TRBD1 cannot be checked. Germline assignment: CDR1 DFQATT and CDR2 SNEGSKA (reference sequence). The CDR3 is 16 residues long. The CDR3 loop reads CSAREGGTAIFGEQFF.

The V gene is TRBV29-1, the J gene TRBJ2-1; the D call from TCRdb, TRBD2, cannot be confirmed without DNA. CDR3 length equals 14 residues. Germline CDR1 is SQVTM and CDR2 is ANQGSEA. CDR3 residues: CSVVSGSTYNEQFF.

This clonotype ranks as medium-sized in terms of frequency. The chain joins TRBV20-1 to TRBJ2-1; with no DNA, the TCRdb D assignment of TRBD2 cannot be verified. Germline V gives CDR1 DFQATT, CDR2 SNEGSKA (reference sequence). The CDR3 is 15 residues long. The CDR3 spells CSARTSESSYNEQFF.

J is TRBJ2-7 and V is TRBV20-1; TCRdb's D call, TRBD2, is unchecked because there is no DNA. CDR1 is DFQATT and CDR2 is SNEGSKA in the germline V gene (reference sequence). CDR3 size: 14 residues. CDR3: CSARDIGTIYEQYF.

The chain is built from TRBV29-1 and TRBJ2-7; checking the TCRdb D call of TRBD1 is not possible without DNA. Germline CDR1 reads SQVTM; CDR2 reads ANQGSEA. CDR3 size: 15 residues. This chain's CDR3 is CSVVPGNPHGYEQYF.

CDR3 region: CSGAINTEAFF. This chain links TRBV29-1 with TRBJ1-1; the D call from TCRdb, TRBD1, cannot be confirmed without DNA. The CDR3 is made up of 11 amino acids. Germline CDR1 and CDR2: SQVTM and ANQGSEA.

This chain connects TRBV20-1 to TRBJ1-1; TCRdb proposes TRBD1, but this gene call is untestable without DNA. The CDR3 contains 15 residues. Germline CDR1 is DFQATT and CDR2 is SNEGSKA (reference sequence). CDR3 region: CSASGLRNRGTEAFF.

The chain combines TRBV7-9 with TRBJ2-6; as DNA is missing, the TRBD1 call by TCRdb cannot be tested. Germline-derived CDR1 and CDR2 are SEHNR and FQNEAQ (reference sequence). This CDR3 has 16 amino acids. The CDR3 sequence: CASSLETGSGANVLTF. Full variable domain (remainder filled in from reference TRBV7-9 and TRBJ2-6): DTGVSQNPRHKITKRGQNVTFRCDPISEHNRLYWYRQTLGQGPEFLTYFQNEAQLEKSRLLSDRFSAERPKGSFSTLEIQRTEQGDSAMYLCASSLETGSGANVLTFGAGSRLTVL.